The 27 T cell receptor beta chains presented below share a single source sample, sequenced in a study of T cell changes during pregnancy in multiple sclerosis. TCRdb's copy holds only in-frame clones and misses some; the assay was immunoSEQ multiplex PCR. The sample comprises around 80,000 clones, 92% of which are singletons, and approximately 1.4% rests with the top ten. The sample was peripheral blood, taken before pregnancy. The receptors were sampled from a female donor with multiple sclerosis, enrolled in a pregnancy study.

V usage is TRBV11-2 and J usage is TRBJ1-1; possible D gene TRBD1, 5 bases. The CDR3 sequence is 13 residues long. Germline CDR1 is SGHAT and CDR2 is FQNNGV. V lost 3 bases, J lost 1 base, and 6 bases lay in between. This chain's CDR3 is CASSLGGNTEAFF. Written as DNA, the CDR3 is TGTGCCAGCAGCTTGGGGGGGAACACTGAAGCTTTCTTT.

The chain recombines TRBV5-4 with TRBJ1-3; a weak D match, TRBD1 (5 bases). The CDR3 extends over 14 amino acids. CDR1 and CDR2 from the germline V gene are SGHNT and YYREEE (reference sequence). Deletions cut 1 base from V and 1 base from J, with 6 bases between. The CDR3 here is CASSLQGSGNTIYF. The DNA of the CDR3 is TGTGCCAGCAGCTTGCAGGGTTCTGGAAACACCATATATTTT. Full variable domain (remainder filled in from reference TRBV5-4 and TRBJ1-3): ETGVTQSPTHLIKTRGQQVTLRCSSQSGHNTVSWYQQALGQGPQFIFQYYREEENGRGNFPPRFSGLQFPNYSSELNVNALELDDSALYLCASSLQGSGNTIYFGEGSWLTVV.

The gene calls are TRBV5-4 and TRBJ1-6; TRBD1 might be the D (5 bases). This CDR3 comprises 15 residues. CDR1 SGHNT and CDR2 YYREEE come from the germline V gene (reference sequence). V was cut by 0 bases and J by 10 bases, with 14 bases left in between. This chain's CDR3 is CASSLGQVGGSPLHF. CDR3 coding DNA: TGTGCCAGCAGCTTGGGGCAGGTCGGGGGATCACCCCTCCACTTT.

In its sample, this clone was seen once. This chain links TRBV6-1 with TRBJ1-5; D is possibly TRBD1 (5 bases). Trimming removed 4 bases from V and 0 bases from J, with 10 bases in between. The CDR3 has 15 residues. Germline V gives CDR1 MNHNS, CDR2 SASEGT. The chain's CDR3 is CASSGMGGSNQPQHF. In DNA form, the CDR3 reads TGTGCCAGCAGTGGAATGGGGGGTAGCAATCAGCCCCAGCATTTT.

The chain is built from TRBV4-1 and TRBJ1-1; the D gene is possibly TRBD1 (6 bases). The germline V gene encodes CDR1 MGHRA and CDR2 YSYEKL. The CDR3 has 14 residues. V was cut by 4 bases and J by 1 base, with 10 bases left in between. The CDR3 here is CASSRDTRNTEAFF. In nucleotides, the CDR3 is TGCGCCAGCAGCCGGGACACCCGGAACACTGAAGCTTTCTTT.

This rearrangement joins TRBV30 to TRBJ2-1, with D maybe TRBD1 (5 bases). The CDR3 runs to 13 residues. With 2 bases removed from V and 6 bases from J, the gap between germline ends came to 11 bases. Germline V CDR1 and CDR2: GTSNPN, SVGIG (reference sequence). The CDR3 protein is CAWSRPGRNEQFF. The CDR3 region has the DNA TGTGCCTGGAGTAGACCAGGGCGCAATGAGCAGTTCTTC.

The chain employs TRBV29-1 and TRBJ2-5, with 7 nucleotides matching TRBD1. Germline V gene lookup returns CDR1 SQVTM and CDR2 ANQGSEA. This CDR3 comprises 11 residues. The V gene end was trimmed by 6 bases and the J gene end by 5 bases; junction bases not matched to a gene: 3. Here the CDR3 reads CSVDREETQYF. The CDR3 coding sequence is TGCAGCGTAGACAGGGAGGAGACCCAGTACTTC.

The CDR3 DNA reads TGTGCCTGGACAACAGAGATCTATGGCTACACCTTC. Translated, it gives CAWTTEIYGYTF. V gene TRBV30 combines with J gene TRBJ1-2; D is ambiguous. The CDR3 extends over 12 amino acids. CDR1 GTSNPN and CDR2 SVGIG come from the germline V gene (reference sequence). Trimming took off 4 bases at V and 4 bases at J, with 10 bases between the two ends.

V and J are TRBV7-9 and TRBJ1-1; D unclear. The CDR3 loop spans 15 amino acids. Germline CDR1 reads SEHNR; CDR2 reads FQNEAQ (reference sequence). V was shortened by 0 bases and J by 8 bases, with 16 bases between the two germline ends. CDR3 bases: TGTGCCAGCAGCTTAGCGGCCGGGTCCCATACCGAAGCTTTCTTT. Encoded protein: CASSLAAGSHTEAFF.

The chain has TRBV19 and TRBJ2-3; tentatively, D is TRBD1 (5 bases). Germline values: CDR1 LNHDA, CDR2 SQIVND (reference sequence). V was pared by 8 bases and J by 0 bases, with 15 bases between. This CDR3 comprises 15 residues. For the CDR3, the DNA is TGTGCCAGTTGCAGGGTTGCTTCTAGCACAGATACGCAGTATTTT. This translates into CASCRVASSTDTQYF.

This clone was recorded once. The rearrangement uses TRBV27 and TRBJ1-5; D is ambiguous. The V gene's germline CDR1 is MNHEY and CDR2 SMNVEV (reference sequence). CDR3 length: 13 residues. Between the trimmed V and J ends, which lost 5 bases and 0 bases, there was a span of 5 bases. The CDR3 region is CASSPSSNQPQHF. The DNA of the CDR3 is TGTGCCAGCAGTCCCTCTAGCAATCAGCCCCAGCATTTT.

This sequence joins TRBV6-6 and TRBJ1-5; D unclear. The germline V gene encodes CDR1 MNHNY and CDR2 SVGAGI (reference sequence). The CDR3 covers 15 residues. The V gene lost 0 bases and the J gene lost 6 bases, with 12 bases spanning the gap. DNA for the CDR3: TGTGCCAGCAGTTACTCGAGAGGGTTGGGTCAGCCCCAGCATTTT. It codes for CASSYSRGLGQPQHF.

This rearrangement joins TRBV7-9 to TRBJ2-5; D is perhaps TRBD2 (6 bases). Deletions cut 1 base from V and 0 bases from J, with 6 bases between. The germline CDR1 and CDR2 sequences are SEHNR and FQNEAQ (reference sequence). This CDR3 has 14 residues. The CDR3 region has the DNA TGTGCCAGCAGCTTAGGACTAGACCAAGAGACCCAGTACTTC. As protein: CASSLGLDQETQYF.

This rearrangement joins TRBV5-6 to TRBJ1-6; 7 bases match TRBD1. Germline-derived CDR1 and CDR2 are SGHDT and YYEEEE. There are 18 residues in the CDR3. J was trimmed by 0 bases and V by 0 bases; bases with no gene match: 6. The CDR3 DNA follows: TGTGCCAGCAGCTTGGTTAGGGGGGACAGCTCCTATAATTCACCCCTCCACTTT. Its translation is CASSLVRGDSSYNSPLHF.

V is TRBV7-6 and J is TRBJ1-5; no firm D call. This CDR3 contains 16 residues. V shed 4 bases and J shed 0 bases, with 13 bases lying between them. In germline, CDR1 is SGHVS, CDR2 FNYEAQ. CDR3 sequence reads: CASSSDGKNSNQPQHF. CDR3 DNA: TGTGCCAGCAGCTCCGACGGGAAGAATAGCAATCAGCCCCAGCATTTT.

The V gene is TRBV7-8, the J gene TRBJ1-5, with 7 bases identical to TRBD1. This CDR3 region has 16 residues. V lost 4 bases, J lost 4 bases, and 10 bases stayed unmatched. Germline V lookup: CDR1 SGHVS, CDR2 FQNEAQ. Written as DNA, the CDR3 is TGTGCCAGCAGCTCGATAGACAGGGAAGTTAATCAGCCCCAGCATTTT. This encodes CASSSIDREVNQPQHF. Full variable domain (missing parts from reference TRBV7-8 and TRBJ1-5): GAGVSQSPRYKVAKRGQDVALRCDPISGHVSLFWYQQALGQGPEFLTYFQNEAQLDKSGLPSDRFFAERPEGSVSTLKIQRTQQEDSAVYLCASSSIDREVNQPQHFGDGTRLSIL.

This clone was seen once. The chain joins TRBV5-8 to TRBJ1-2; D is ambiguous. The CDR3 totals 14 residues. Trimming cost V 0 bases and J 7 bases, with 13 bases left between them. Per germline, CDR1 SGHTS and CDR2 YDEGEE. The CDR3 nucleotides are TGTGCCAGCAGCTTGGAGTTCGGTGTTTTTGGCTACACCTTC. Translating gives CASSLEFGVFGYTF.

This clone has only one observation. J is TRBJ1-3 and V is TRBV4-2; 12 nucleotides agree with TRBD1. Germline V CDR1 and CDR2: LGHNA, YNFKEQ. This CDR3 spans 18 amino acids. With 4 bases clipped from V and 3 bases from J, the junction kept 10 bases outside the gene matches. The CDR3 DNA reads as TGTGCCAGCAGCCGATCCGGGACAGGGGGCGAGTATGGAAACACCATATATTTT. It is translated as CASSRSGTGGEYGNTIYF.

The DNA of the CDR3 is TGTGCCAGCAGCGTAGGAACAGGGGACTATGGCTACACCTTC. This encodes CASSVGTGDYGYTF. The V call is TRBV9, the J call TRBJ1-2; 7 bases line up with TRBD1. Germline CDR1 SGDLS, CDR2 YYNGEE. V shed 0 bases and J 3 bases; nucleotides not matched to a gene: 2. The CDR3 length is 14 residues.

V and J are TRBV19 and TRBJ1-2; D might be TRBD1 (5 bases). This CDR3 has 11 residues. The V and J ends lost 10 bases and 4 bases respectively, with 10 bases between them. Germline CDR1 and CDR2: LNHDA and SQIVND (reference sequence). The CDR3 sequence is CATGQGYGYTF. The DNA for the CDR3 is TGTGCCACCGGGCAGGGCTATGGCTACACCTTC.

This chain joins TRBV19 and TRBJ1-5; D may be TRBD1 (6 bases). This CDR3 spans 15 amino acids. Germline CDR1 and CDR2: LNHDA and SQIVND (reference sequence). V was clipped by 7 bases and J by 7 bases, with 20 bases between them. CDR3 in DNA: TGTGCCAGTACCTCAGGGGCGAGTAGAAGCCAGCCCCAGCATTTT. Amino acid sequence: CASTSGASRSQPQHF.

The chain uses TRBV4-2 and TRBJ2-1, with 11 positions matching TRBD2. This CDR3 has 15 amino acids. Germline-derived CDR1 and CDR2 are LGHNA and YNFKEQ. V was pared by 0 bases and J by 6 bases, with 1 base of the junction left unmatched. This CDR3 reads CASSQDSGGANEQFF. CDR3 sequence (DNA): TGTGCCAGCAGCCAAGATAGCGGGGGGGCCAATGAGCAGTTCTTC.

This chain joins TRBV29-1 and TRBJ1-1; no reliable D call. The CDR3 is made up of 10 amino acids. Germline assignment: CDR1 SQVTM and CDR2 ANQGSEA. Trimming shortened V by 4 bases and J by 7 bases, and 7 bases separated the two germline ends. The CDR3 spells CSVVFREAFF. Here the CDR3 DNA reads TGCAGCGTTGTATTCCGTGAAGCTTTCTTT.

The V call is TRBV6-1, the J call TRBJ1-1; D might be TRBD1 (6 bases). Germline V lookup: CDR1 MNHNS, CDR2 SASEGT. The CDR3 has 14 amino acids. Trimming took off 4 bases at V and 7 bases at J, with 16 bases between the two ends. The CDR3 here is CASSGYRVGGEAFF. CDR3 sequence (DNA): TGTGCCAGCAGTGGCTACAGGGTAGGAGGTGAAGCTTTCTTT.

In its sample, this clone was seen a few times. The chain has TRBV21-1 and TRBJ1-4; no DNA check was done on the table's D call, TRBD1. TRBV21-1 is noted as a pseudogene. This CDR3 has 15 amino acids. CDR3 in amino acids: CASRRQGRGNEKLFF. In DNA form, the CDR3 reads TGTGCCAGCCGTCGGCAGGGTAGAGGTAATGAAAAACTGTTTTTT.

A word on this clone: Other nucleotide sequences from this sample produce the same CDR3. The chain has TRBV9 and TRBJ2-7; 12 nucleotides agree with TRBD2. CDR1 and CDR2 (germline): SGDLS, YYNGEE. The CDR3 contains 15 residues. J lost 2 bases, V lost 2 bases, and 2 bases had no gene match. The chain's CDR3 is CASSVSSGGAYEQYF. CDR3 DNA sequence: TGTGCCAGCAGCGTCTCTAGCGGGGGGGCCTACGAGCAGTACTTC.

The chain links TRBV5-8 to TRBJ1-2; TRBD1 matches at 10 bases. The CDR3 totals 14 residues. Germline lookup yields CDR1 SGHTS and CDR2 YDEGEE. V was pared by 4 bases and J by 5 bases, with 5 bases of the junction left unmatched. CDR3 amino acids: CASSTGQGLYGYTF. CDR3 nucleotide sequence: TGTGCCAGCAGCACGGGACAGGGGTTATATGGCTACACCTTC.